Shown below are 13 T cell receptor beta chains from a single sample sequenced in a study of immune reconstitution after stem cell transplant in scleroderma (dated by TCRdb to between 2016 and 2019). Library generation was performed with RT-PCR. Instrument on record: Illumina MiSeq. Using fastp at Q25 and MiXCR, TCRdb reprocessed the public reads and kept productive beta chains. Rows are unified per CDR3 protein, each entry keeping the most common DNA and genes. This sample holds some 2,400 distinct CDR3 sequences; more than 10% were observed only once. Around a quarter of the sample belongs to the ten largest clones. The sample was taken before or after autologous hematopoietic stem cell transplantation (not recorded which). The receptors were sampled from a female donor with systemic sclerosis.

The chain joins TRBV9 to TRBJ1-1, with D perhaps TRBD1 (6 bases). The CDR3 extends over 14 amino acids. The V and J ends lost 0 bases and 6 bases respectively, with 12 bases between them. CDR1 is SGDLS and CDR2 is YYNGEE in the germline V gene. This chain's CDR3 is CASSVALEGAEAFF. The DNA of the CDR3 is TGTGCCAGCAGCGTAGCTCTGGAGGGGGCTGAAGCTTTCTTT.

This clonotype was found a few times. The rearrangement joins TRBV29-1 to TRBJ2-5; 7 positions match TRBD1. CDR1 SQVTM and CDR2 ANQGSEA come from the germline V gene. This CDR3 is built from 14 residues. The ends lost 7 bases at V and 2 bases at J; junction bases unmatched: 10. The CDR3, as DNA: TGCAGCGGGAACAGGGGTTCTCAGCAAGAGACCCAGTACTTC. Translation gives CSGNRGSQQETQYF.

The V and J genes are TRBV5-1 and TRBJ2-7; D could derive from TRBD1 or TRBD2 (5 bases each). This CDR3 contains 14 residues. The ends were cut back, 3 bases at V and 3 bases at J, with 13 bases in the middle. The germline V gene has CDR1 SGHRS and CDR2 YFSETQ. The CDR3 reads CASSSRDLVYEQYF. The DNA of the CDR3 is TGCGCCAGCAGCTCCAGGGACCTCGTCTACGAGCAGTACTTC. The entire variable domain, with the rest obtained from reference TRBV5-1 and TRBJ2-7, is as follows: KAGVTQTPRYLIKTRGQQVTLSCSPISGHRSVSWYQQTPGQGLQFLFEYFSETQRNKGNFPGRFSGRQFSNSRSEMNVSTLELGDSALYLCASSSRDLVYEQYFGPGTRLTVT.

By proportion, this clonotype is large. The genes are TRBV20-1 and TRBJ2-7, with TRBD1 as a possible D gene (6 bases). Trimming took 0 bases from V and 5 from J, leaving 8 bases between them. Germline loops: CDR1 DFQATT, CDR2 SNEGSKA (reference sequence). The CDR3 has 12 residues. The CDR3 nucleotides are TGCAGTGCTAGAGAACAGGGCCACGAGCAGTACTTC. Its translation is CSAREQGHEQYF.

In this sample, this clonotype turned up a few times. J is TRBJ2-7 and V is TRBV6-5; D tentatively fits TRBD1 or TRBD2 (5 bases each). Germline CDR1 and CDR2: MNHEY and SVGAGI. The CDR3 has 14 residues. The V and J ends lost 2 bases and 3 bases respectively, with 11 bases between them. This chain's CDR3 is CASSYAGTDYEQYF. In nucleotides, the CDR3 is TGTGCCAGCAGTTACGCCGGGACGGACTACGAGCAGTACTTC.

Relative to its sample, this clonotype is medium-sized (0.01 to 0.1%). The chain combines TRBV6-1 with TRBJ1-4; D perhaps matches TRBD1 (5 bases). V shed 3 bases and J shed 8 bases, with 13 bases lying between them. Germline lookup yields CDR1 MNHNS and CDR2 SASEGT. CDR3 length: 14 amino acids. Here the CDR3 DNA reads TGTGCCAGCAGTGACGTTCGGGACGGCGAAAAACTGTTTTTT. Translating gives CASSDVRDGEKLFF.

The V and J genes are TRBV12-3 or TRBV12-4 and TRBJ1-2, with 7 bases aligning to TRBD1. Trimming cost V 5 bases and J 8 bases; bases outside gene matches: 8. CDR3 size: 13 residues. The CDR3 is CASSQGGAKGYTF. Written as DNA, the CDR3 is TGTGCCAGCAGTCAGGGGGGCGCAAAAGGCTACACCTTC.

This clonotype is categorized as medium-sized. This chain joins TRBV5-1 and TRBJ1-3; D unresolved. The V gene lost 5 bases and the J gene lost 0 bases, with 6 bases spanning the gap. Germline CDR1 and CDR2: SGHRS and YFSETQ. This CDR3 comprises 13 residues. The CDR3 DNA is TGCGCCAGCAGTTCCGACTCTGGAAACACCATATATTTT. Translating it yields CASSSDSGNTIYF.

This clonotype is medium-sized in the sample. The chain joins TRBV2 to TRBJ2-1, with 9 bases lining up with TRBD2. Germline CDR1 is SNHLY and CDR2 is FYNNEI. The V segment lost 1 base and the J segment 0 bases; nucleotides outside the gene matches: 4. The CDR3 runs to 17 residues. The CDR3 DNA reads as TGTGCCAGCAGTGAAGACCTAGCGGGGAGCTCCTACAATGAGCAGTTCTTC. Amino acid sequence: CASSEDLAGSSYNEQFF.

In its sample, this clonotype ranks as medium-sized. The chain is built from TRBV2 and TRBJ2-7; 8 bases are a match to TRBD2. V trimming: 11 bases; J trimming: 4 bases; junction bases outside the gene matches: 13. The CDR3 sequence is 14 residues long. Per the germline V gene, CDR1 is SNHLY and CDR2 is FYNNEI. CDR3 nucleotides: TGTGCCGGCAATACCCGGGGGGGCAGGTACGAGCAGTACTTC. Translated, it gives CAGNTRGGRYEQYF.

CDR3 DNA: TGTGCCAGCAGCACGGACAGGGGATTAGGCGGGGAGCTGTTTTTT. Encoded protein: CASSTDRGLGGELFF. This sequence joins TRBV5-4 and TRBJ2-2; 9 bases line up with TRBD1. This CDR3 region has 15 residues. The germline V gene has CDR1 SGHNT and CDR2 YYREEE (reference sequence). After removal of 4 bases from V and 7 bases from J, the junction contained 8 bases not matched to a gene.

The chain links TRBV29-1 to TRBJ1-3; no definite D call. The germline V and J ends were trimmed by 7 bases and 4 bases, with 14 bases remaining between them. The CDR3 consists of 13 residues. The germline gives CDR1 SQVTM, CDR2 ANQGSEA. The CDR3 nucleotides are TGCAGCGCGGCTCCCCACATCGGAAACACCATATATTTT. This codes for CSAAPHIGNTIYF.

This clonotype is classed as medium-sized. The CDR3 protein is CSATAGGPEQYF. For the CDR3, the DNA is TGCAGTGCTACAGCGGGGGGCCCCGAGCAGTACTTC. This chain links TRBV20-1 with TRBJ2-7, with 9 nucleotides matching TRBD2. The CDR3 totals 12 residues. The J segment lost 6 bases and the V segment lost 4 bases, leaving 4 bases of the junction unmatched. The germline CDR1 and CDR2 sequences are DFQATT and SNEGSKA (reference sequence).